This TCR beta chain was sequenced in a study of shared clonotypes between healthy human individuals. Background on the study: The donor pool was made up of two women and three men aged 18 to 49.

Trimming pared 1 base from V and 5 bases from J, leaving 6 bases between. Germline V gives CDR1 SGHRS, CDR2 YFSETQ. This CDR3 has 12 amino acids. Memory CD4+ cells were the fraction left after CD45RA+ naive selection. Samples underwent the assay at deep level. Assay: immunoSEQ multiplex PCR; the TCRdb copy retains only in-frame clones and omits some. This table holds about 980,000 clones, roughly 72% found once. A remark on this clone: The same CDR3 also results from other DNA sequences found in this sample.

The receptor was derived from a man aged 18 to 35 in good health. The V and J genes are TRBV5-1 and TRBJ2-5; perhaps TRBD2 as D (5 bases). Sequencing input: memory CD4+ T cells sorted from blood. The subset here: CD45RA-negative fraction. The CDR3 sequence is CASSLPGETQYF. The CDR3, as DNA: TGCGCCAGCAGCTTGCCGGGGGAGACCCAGTACTTC.